Presented here are 13 T cell receptor beta chains from one specimen sequenced in a study of regulatory T cells in long-lasting Graves disease. Sample time point: newly diagnosed GD, antithyroid drugs for less than 3 months. The TCR library was prepared using RNA isolated from PBMCs. HTBI primers from iRepertoire and Arm-PCR of CDR3 regions yielded the TCR beta libraries. TCRdb re-called the multiplex PCR reads through MiXCR, storing one row per CDR3 protein. The repertoire holds 300,000 to 400,000 distinct CDR3 sequences, around 15% seen once, with roughly 20% in the top ten. The sequencing used peripheral blood mononuclear cells (PBMCs), collected at new diagnosis, from a patient treated with antithyroid drugs. The receptors here all came from a female donor with Graves disease.

This clonotype was found many times. The chain combines TRBV3-1 with TRBJ2-7; 9 nucleotides agree with TRBD1. The CDR3 runs to 16 residues. With V trimmed by 6 bases and J by 1 base, 10 bases remained unmatched. Germline V gene data show CDR1 as LGHDT and CDR2 as YNNKEL (reference sequence). This CDR3 is CASSTNRDRVSYEQYF. Written as DNA, the CDR3 is TGTGCCAGCAGTACAAACCGGGACAGGGTTTCCTACGAGCAGTACTTC.

Ten or more counts support this clonotype. V and J are TRBV29-1 and TRBJ2-1; D remains unclear. Germline lookup yields CDR1 SQVTM and CDR2 ANQGSEA. V gave up 3 bases and J gave up 0 bases, with 9 bases separating them. The CDR3 has 14 amino acids. CDR3 protein: CSVDASSSYNEQFF. CDR3 DNA: TGCAGCGTTGATGCGTCGAGCTCCTACAATGAGCAGTTCTTC.

The chain couples TRBV24-1 to TRBJ1-5; D is undetermined. The V and J ends lost 1 base and 2 bases respectively, with 11 bases between them. This CDR3 region has 16 residues. Germline CDR1 is KGHDR and CDR2 is SFDVKD. The CDR3 sequence: CATSDFYRRRNQPQHF. Written as DNA, the CDR3 is TGTGCCACCAGTGATTTCTACCGCAGGCGCAATCAGCCCCAGCATTTT.

This clonotype was observed at least ten times. This chain uses TRBV20-1 with TRBJ1-5; D may be TRBD1 (5 bases). Germline CDR1 is DFQATT and CDR2 is SNEGSKA (reference sequence). The CDR3 runs 14 residues. Trimming took off 3 bases at V and 3 bases at J, with 12 bases between the two ends. The chain's CDR3 is CSARGGSYNQPQHF. The CDR3, as DNA: TGCAGTGCTAGGGGGGGGAGCTACAATCAGCCCCAGCATTTT.

This clonotype was found many times. The chain employs TRBV11-2 and TRBJ1-1; tentative D call: TRBD1 (6 bases). V shed 5 bases and J shed 5 bases, with 15 bases lying between them. The CDR3 length is 14 residues. Germline CDR1 and CDR2: SGHAT and FQNNGV. CDR3: CASSNIRGRTEAFF. DNA for the CDR3: TGTGCCAGCAGCAACATACGGGGGCGGACTGAAGCTTTCTTT.

There are a few counts of this clonotype. The V and J genes are TRBV5-1 and TRBJ1-6; TRBD1 matches at 7 bases. V gave up 1 base and J gave up 0 bases; unmatched junction bases: 7. Germline assignment: CDR1 SGHRS and CDR2 YFSETQ. The CDR3 consists of 18 residues. CDR3 sequence: CASSLRDSHSSYNSPLHF. For the CDR3, the DNA is TGCGCCAGCAGCTTGCGGGACAGTCACAGCTCCTATAATTCACCCCTCCACTTT. The variable domain in full, completed from reference TRBV5-1 and TRBJ1-6, reads KAGVTQTPRYLIKTRGQQVTLSCSPISGHRSVSWYQQTPGQGLQFLFEYFSETQRNKGNFPGRFSGRQFSNSRSEMNVSTLELGDSALYLCASSLRDSHSSYNSPLHFGNGTRLTVT.

This clonotype was recorded a few times. This chain connects TRBV18 to TRBJ2-4; D is tentatively TRBD1 or TRBD2 (5 bases each). V lost 0 bases to trimming and J lost 9 bases, with 15 bases between them. CDR3 size: 15 residues. Germline CDR1 reads KGHSH; CDR2 reads LQKENI. In nucleotides, the CDR3 is TGTGCCAGCTCACCACCCGGGGCCCCTGGGGGCATTCAGTACTTC. This sequence encodes CASSPPGAPGGIQYF.

This sequence joins TRBV27 and TRBJ2-3, with TRBD2 matching 11 bases. The CDR3 runs 15 residues. The germline V gene has CDR1 MNHEY and CDR2 SMNVEV (reference sequence). V shed 6 bases, J shed 4 bases, and the junction held 6 bases outside the gene matches. CDR3 sequence reads: CASRLTSGAPDTQYF. CDR3 bases: TGTGCCAGCAGGCTGACTAGCGGGGCTCCAGATACGCAGTATTTT.

In this sample, this clonotype turned up many times. The chain is built from TRBV28 and TRBJ1-2; D is ambiguous. Deletions cut 5 bases from V and 8 bases from J, with 21 bases between. CDR1 is MDHEN and CDR2 is SYDVKM in the germline V gene. The CDR3 consists of 15 residues. CDR3 in amino acids: CASSQAIGGTGGYTF. The CDR3 coding sequence is TGTGCCAGCAGTCAAGCTATTGGAGGCACGGGAGGCTACACCTTC.

The V call is TRBV7-2, the J call TRBJ2-5; D unresolved. V lost 6 bases to trimming and J lost 5 bases, with 13 bases between them. Germline assignment: CDR1 SGHTA and CDR2 FQGNSA. The CDR3 extends over 13 amino acids. CDR3 residues: CASRTRRTETQYF. The CDR3, as DNA: TGTGCCAGCAGGACCCGGAGAACGGAGACCCAGTACTTC.

The CDR3 is CSAPKVDSASYEQYF. The CDR3 region has the DNA TGCAGTGCTCCTAAAGTCGACAGCGCCTCCTACGAGCAGTACTTC. The chain uses TRBV20-1 and TRBJ2-7; weak D call: TRBD1 (5 bases). V lost 5 bases, J lost 0 bases, and 17 bases lay in between. The CDR3 runs 15 residues. Per germline, CDR1 DFQATT and CDR2 SNEGSKA (reference sequence).

The chain uses TRBV10-3 and TRBJ1-5, with D maybe TRBD1 (5 bases). Germline-derived CDR1 and CDR2 are ENHRY and SYGVKD. The CDR3 is made up of 13 amino acids. V shed 9 bases and J shed 7 bases, with 16 bases lying between them. The CDR3 DNA is TGTGCCATAGCTAGCGGGGGAGGGCAGCCCCAGCATTTT. Amino acid sequence: CAIASGGGQPQHF.

This clonotype was counted ten times or more. CDR3: CASSPQGAGSYNEQFF. The CDR3 DNA follows: TGTGCCAGCAGCCCTCAGGGAGCCGGCTCCTACAATGAGCAGTTCTTC. The chain combines TRBV7-3 with TRBJ2-1; either TRBD1 or TRBD2 may supply D (5 bases each). Germline V gene data show CDR1 as SGHTA and CDR2 as FQGTGA. Trimming took 5 bases from V and 0 from J, leaving 14 bases between them. The CDR3 loop spans 16 amino acids. Full variable domain (rest looked up from reference TRBV7-3 and TRBJ2-1): GAGVSQTPSNKVTEKGKYVELRCDPISGHTALYWYRQSLGQGPEFLIYFQGTGAADDSGLPNDRFFAVRPEGSVSTLKIQRTERGDSAVYLCASSPQGAGSYNEQFFGPGTRLTVL.